The T cell receptor beta chain under discussion was sequenced for a study of T cell responses to AZD1222 COVID-19 vaccine. Study conclusions and caveats: Most donors were white British and more were female, and clonal diversity was possibly underestimated. Regions left unmutated in variants are reportedly the target of nearly half of spike-specific TCRs.

Clones were read by immunoSEQ multiplex PCR, and TCRdb kept only the in-frame ones, dropping some. The sample yields 85,000 to 95,000 clones, nearly 90% seen once. Note on this clone: Its specificity is not known.

The TCR sequence derives from an adult in good health. The sequencing used peripheral blood, collected on day 0 of AZD1222 vaccination.

The CDR3 bases are TGTGCCAGCAGGGGCGCGAGAAAGCAGTACTTC. Protein product: CASRGARKQYF. V and J are TRBV12-3 or TRBV12-4 and TRBJ2-7, with no clear D. The CDR3 runs to 11 residues. V shed 6 bases and J shed 8 bases, with 11 bases lying between them.